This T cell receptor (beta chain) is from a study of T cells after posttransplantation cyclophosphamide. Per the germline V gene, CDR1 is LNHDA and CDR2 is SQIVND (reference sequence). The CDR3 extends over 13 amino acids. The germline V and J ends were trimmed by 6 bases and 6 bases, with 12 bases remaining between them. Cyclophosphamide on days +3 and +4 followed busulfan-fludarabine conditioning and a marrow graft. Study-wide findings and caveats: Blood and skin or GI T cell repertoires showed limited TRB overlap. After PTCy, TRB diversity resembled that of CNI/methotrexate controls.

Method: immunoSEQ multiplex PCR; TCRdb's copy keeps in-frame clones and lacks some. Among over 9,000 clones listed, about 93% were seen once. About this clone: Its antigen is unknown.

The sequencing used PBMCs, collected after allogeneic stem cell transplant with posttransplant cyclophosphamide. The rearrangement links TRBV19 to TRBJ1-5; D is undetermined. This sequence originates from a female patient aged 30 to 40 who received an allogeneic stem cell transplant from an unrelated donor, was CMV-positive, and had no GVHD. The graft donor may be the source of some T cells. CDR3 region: CASSREDGQPQHF. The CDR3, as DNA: TGTGCCAGTAGCCGGGAAGACGGTCAGCCCCAGCATTTT.